This TCR beta chain was sequenced in a study of T cell responses to AZD1222 COVID-19 vaccine (dated by TCRdb to about 2021). Notes on the research overall: TCR sequencing covered over 230 trial participants: approximately 200 given two doses of AZD1222 and about 26 given two doses of MenACWY control vaccine. Trial participants were enrolled by age into subgroups of 18-55, 56-69 and 70-plus years, and 148, 28 and 57 TCR-sequenced participants, respectively, were included in these subgroups.

The meaning of the sample's time point label: about 28 days (+/-7) after the second vaccine dose. AZD1222 recipients whose second dose came at about 4 weeks and those whose second dose came at about 12 weeks were combined into one group, since spike-specific TCR depth and breadth did not differ between the two schedules. Samples from vaccinated people were obtained from the UK trials COV001 and COV002, which included a single-blind randomized controlled phase 2/3 trial of AZD1222 (ChAdOx1 nCoV-19) in healthy adults. For TCRbeta chain sequencing, PBMC samples were collected from trial participants at day 0 and at day 28 after the second dose. V is shortened by 6 bases, J by 1 base, and the region joining them spans 7 bases. The CDR3 sequence holds 13 residues, the cysteine and phenylalanine included. Solely the CDR3 DNA is kept, with 39 bases framed from the first base. CDR1 and CDR2, looked up from the germline V gene (reference sequence), are SEHNR and FQNEAQ.

Here is what the overall study found, with its caveats: In the small 56-69-year group, the increase in depth fell short of significance, most likely because of low power. Because no samples from the day 14 peak response were available, repertoires could be characterized only after the peak T cell response. The whole spike protein was spanned by vaccine-associated CD4 TCRs, and dominant responses were seen in regions 160-218 and 743-854. Conclusions about previously exposed vaccinees were limited because only six AZD1222 recipients were SARS-CoV-2 seropositive at baseline. Reportedly, almost half of the unique spike-specific TCRs recognized epitopes lying outside the regions that are mutated in the B.1.351 and B.1.1.7 variants. Participants were mostly white British, with more females than males. The authors suggested clonal diversity may have been underestimated. After two AZD1222 doses, spike-specific TCR breadth and depth were significantly higher than at day 0 and than in MenACWY recipients.

The CDR3 regions of human TCRbeta chains were subjected to immunosequencing. In the source study's methods: Repertoire TCRs were matched against a reference library of SARS-CoV-2-specific TCRs generated with the MIRA antigen-specificity platform. Breadth was defined as the fraction of unique TCRs that were SARS-CoV-2-associated. Depth was defined as the fraction of total T cells that were SARS-CoV-2-associated. Using the MIRA data, every spike-specific TCR was mapped to the spike region that the TCR reacted to and assigned to either a CD4 or a CD8 class. Log10-transformed breadth and depth values were compared by one-way ANOVA with Sidak's multiple comparisons tests. TCRdb carries this immuneACCESS record with in-frame sequences only. Its versions omit some clonotypes, under half of them owing to an unresolved V gene in the studies checked, with the rest unexplained. V and J calls and clone size come straight from that table; D and trimming were deduced from the DNA. This sample is represented by 80,000 to 85,000 clones; 80% to 95% of them were singletons. Clones ranked in the top ten supply 6.5% to 9.5% of the sample.

Remarks on this clone: Its recognized antigen is unknown. Base qualities are missing; no much larger clone stands one base away.

Sequencing was performed on peripheral blood, taken 28 days after the second AZD1222 dose. The chain links TRBV7-9 with TRBJ2-1, with no confident D gene call. This clonotype was sampled from an adult who received the AZD1222 COVID-19 vaccine. Here is the DNA: TGTGCCAGCAGTTCGGTTTCCTACAATGAGCAGTTCTTC. This codes for CASSSVSYNEQFF.